The sample holds a few counts of the clone carrying this T cell receptor beta chain. V gave up 1 base and J gave up 1 base; unmatched junction bases: 8. Germline lookup yields CDR1 LGHNA and CDR2 YSLEER. The CDR3 runs 17 residues. This sample is drawn from a study of control samples from healthy donors and cancer patients. The method was immunoSEQ multiplex PCR; TCRdb's version includes in-frame clones alone and lacks a portion of them. The repertoire includes 85,000 to 120,000 clones, roughly nine tenths of them detected once, and under 3% sits in the top ten. The clonotype was recovered from a woman aged 18-29 years in good health. The specimen was blood. The V and J genes are TRBV4-3 and TRBJ2-7; 9 nucleotides agree with TRBD2. CDR3: CASSQGDSGSPSYEQYF. In DNA, the CDR3 is TGCGCCAGCAGCCAAGGGGATAGCGGGAGCCCTTCCTACGAGCAGTACTTC.